Sequencing of this T cell receptor (beta chain) was carried out in a study of Graves' ophthalmopathy and Graves' hyperthyroidism. About this clonotype: The antigen remains unidentified.

Symptoms, serum thyroxine and TRAb, thyroid ultrasound, and orbital computed tomography formed the diagnostic basis. Germline trimming cut 7 bases from V and 1 base from J; bases unmatched to any gene: 12. Germline V gives CDR1 MNHEY, CDR2 SVGEGT. The CDR3 sequence is 16 residues long. Whole-study results and caveats: Clonotypes were expanded in thyroid at above 0.001 frequency, and most also appeared in blood.

Amplified material comprised TCR beta CDR3 regions derived from RNA transcripts. HTBI-primed RT-PCR formed the first round, and a multiplex PCR formed the second. TCRdb re-called the multiplex PCR reads with MiXCR, one entry per CDR3 protein. The data hold 600,000 to 650,000 distinct CDR3 sequences, with about a fifth observed a single time. The V gene is TRBV6-2 or TRBV6-3, the J gene TRBJ2-7; 8 bases map to TRBD2. The sequence was obtained from a woman aged 18-35 years with stable Graves' hyperthyroidism. Some clones in this sample may be carry-over from other donors' samples. The specimen sequenced was peripheral blood. CDR3 DNA sequence: TGTGCCAGCAAGACCCACGCTAGCGGGCATTCCTACGAGCAGTACTTC. This encodes CASKTHASGHSYEQYF.